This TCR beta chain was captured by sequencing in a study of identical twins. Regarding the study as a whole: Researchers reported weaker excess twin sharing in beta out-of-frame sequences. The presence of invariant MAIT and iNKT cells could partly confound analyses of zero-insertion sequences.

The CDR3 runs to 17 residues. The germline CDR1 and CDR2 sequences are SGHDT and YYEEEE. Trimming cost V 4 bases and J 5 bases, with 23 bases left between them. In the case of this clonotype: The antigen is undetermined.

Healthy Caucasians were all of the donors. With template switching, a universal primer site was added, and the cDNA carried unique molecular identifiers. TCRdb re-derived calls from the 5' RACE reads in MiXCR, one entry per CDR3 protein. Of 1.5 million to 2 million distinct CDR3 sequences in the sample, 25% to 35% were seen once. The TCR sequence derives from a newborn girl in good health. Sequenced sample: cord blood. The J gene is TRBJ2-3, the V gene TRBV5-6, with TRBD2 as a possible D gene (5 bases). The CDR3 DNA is TGTGCCAGCAGCGCTCGGGGTGGGCCCGACATCGTAGATACGCAGTATTTT. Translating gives CASSARGGPDIVDTQYF.